Listed below are T cell receptor beta chains from one sample, sequenced in a study of T-cell reconstitution after alpha-beta-depleted transplantation in children. Each CDR3 protein gets one entry after TCRdb re-called the PCR reads with MiXCR. The top ten hold roughly 2.3% of the sample, which has hundreds of thousands of distinct CDR3 sequences, roughly 13% seen once. Source: PBMCs, mostly from graft donor cells, taken 360 days after TCRalphabeta/CD19-depleted stem cell transplant. The receptors stem from a male patient younger than 18 who had a stem cell transplant for acute myeloid leukemia, so the T cells may come from the graft donor. CDR3s include the opening cysteine and the closing phenylalanine or tryptophan. The D gene is left open where the match is weak. The size field is filled for only some rows; it gives once, few, many or a size class.

TRBJ2-7 | TRBV30 | . | few | CAWTSGRIPSYEQYF | TGTGCCTGGACGTCGGGACGTATTCCGAGTTACGAGCAGTACTTC
TRBJ2-1 | TRBV12-3/TRBV12-4 | TRBD2 | few | CASSQMGGRANEQFF | TGTGCCAGCAGCCAGATGGGCGGGAGGGCTAATGAGCAGTTCTTC
TRBJ2-1 | TRBV25-1 | . | many | CASRSFGRKDNEQFF | TGTGCCAGCAGATCATTCGGGAGAAAGGACAATGAGCAGTTCTTC
TRBJ2-5 | TRBV20-1 | TRBD2 | . | CSASGIETQYF | TGCAGTGCCAGCGGGATTGAGACCCAGTACTTC
TRBJ2-4 | TRBV12-3/TRBV12-4 | . | . | CAISLVLLTGARPGNIQYF | TGTGCCATCAGTTTAGTCCTCTTAACGGGGGCACGCCCGGGGAACATTCAGTACTTC
TRBJ2-3 | TRBV5-6 | . | few | CASSLAPSGDTQYF | TGTGCCAGCAGCTTGGCCCCCTCCGGGGATACGCAGTATTTT
TRBJ1-5 | TRBV28 | TRBD1 | . | CASSLDREEGQPQHF | TGTGCCAGCAGTTTAGACAGGGAGGAGGGCCAGCCCCAGCATTTT
TRBJ1-1 | TRBV5-1 | . | . | CASSLLGENTEAFF | TGCGCCAGCAGCTTGCTGGGGGAGAACACTGAAGCTTTCTTT
TRBJ2-5 | TRBV5-1 | TRBD2 | many | CASSLAGGTRGETQYF | TGCGCCAGCAGCCTGGCGGGGGGCACCCGTGGAGAGACCCAGTACTTC
TRBJ2-3 | TRBV9 | TRBD2 | many | CASSVLPALAGSVQTYTDTQYF | TGTGCCAGCAGCGTACTCCCCGCCCTAGCGGGGTCCGTACAAACGTACACAGATACGCAGTATTTT
TRBJ2-3 | TRBV12-3/TRBV12-4 | . | . | CASSPGWNTDTQYF | TGTGCCAGCAGTCCGGGATGGAACACAGATACGCAGTATTTT
TRBJ2-1 | TRBV6-5 | TRBD2 | few | CASSYFGLAKGNEQFF | TGTGCCAGCAGTTACTTCGGACTAGCGAAGGGGAATGAGCAGTTCTTC
TRBJ2-7 | TRBV7-8 | TRBD1 | many | CASSLLGTGSSYEQYF | TGTGCCAGCAGCTTACTCGGGACAGGAAGCTCCTACGAGCAGTACTTC
TRBJ2-5 | TRBV12-3/TRBV12-4 | . | . | CASSSMRVGETQYF | TGTGCCAGCAGTTCGATGCGGGTTGGAGAGACCCAGTACTTC
TRBJ2-2 | TRBV19 | TRBD2 | few | CASRGLAGWTGELFF | TGTGCCAGTAGGGGACTAGCGGGATGGACCGGGGAGCTGTTTTTT
TRBJ2-7 | TRBV28 | . | few | CASSPNRRGSYEQYF | TGTGCCAGCAGTCCCAATCGTCGAGGTTCCTACGAGCAGTACTTC
TRBJ2-7 | TRBV21-1 | . | few | CASSKCWQGKGEQYF | TGTGCCAGCAGCAAGTGTTGGCAGGGCAAGGGCGAGCAGTACTTC
TRBJ2-3 | TRBV4-2 | . | few | CASSQEKSISSSTDTQYF | TGTGCCAGCAGCCAAGAGAAGTCGATTTCCTCAAGCACAGATACGCAGTATTTT
TRBJ1-2 | TRBV20-1 | . | . | CSASDAGNYGYTF | TGCAGTGCTAGCGATGCAGGAAACTATGGCTACACCTTC
TRBJ1-1 | TRBV28 | . | many | CASSFQKGAPTEAFF | TGTGCCAGCAGTTTCCAAAAGGGAGCCCCCACTGAAGCTTTCTTT
TRBJ2-2 | TRBV6-1 | . | many | CATRSLRIGGELFF | TGTGCCACCAGATCCCTCCGGATAGGTGGGGAGCTGTTTTTT